This TCR beta chain was profiled in a study of T cell responses to AZD1222 COVID-19 vaccine. Study-level points and caveats: Spike was spanned by vaccine-associated CD4 TCRs, which were dominant at 160-218 and 743-854. Spike-specific TCRs gained breadth and depth after people received two AZD1222 doses.

The CDR3 runs 15 residues. Germline V gene sequence: CDR1 MGHRA, CDR2 YSYEKL. After removal of 4 bases from V and 13 bases from J, the junction contained 14 bases not matched to a gene. For this clone: Its antigen remains unknown.

Clones were read by immunoSEQ multiplex PCR, and TCRdb kept only the in-frame ones, dropping some. The sample records about 150,000 clones, more than 85% being singletons. The receptor was isolated from an adult in good health. The J gene is TRBJ2-1, the V gene TRBV4-1; 9 bases map to TRBD1. The sample consisted of peripheral blood, taken on day 0 of AZD1222 vaccination. The DNA for the CDR3 is TGCGCCAGCAGCCCAGGACAGGGGCCCTCAGGTGATCAGTTCTTC. Translating gives CASSPGQGPSGDQFF.